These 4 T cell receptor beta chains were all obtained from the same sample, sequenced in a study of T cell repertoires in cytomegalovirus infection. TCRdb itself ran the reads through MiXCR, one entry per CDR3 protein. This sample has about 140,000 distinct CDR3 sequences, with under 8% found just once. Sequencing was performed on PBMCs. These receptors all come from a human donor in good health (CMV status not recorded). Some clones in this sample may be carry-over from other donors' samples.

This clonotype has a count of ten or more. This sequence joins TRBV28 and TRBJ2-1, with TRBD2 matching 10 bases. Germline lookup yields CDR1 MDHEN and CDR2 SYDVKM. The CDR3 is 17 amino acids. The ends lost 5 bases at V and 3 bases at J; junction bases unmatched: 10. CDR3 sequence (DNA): TGTGCCAGCAGTACCAACGCCCTAGCGGGGGTCTACAATGAGCAGTTCTTC. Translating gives CASSTNALAGVYNEQFF.

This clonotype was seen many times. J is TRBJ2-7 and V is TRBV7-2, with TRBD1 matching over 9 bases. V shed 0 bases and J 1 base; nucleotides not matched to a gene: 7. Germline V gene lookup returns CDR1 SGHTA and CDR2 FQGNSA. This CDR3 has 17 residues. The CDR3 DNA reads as TGTGCCAGCAGCTTAGCGAGCGGGACAGGGATGTCCTACGAGCAGTACTTC. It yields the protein CASSLASGTGMSYEQYF.

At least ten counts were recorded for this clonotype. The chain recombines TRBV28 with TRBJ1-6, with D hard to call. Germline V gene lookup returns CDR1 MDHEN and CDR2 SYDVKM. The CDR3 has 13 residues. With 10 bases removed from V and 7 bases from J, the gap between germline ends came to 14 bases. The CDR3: CATLLARNSPLHF. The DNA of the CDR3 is TGTGCCACCCTCCTTGCCCGGAATTCACCCCTCCACTTT.

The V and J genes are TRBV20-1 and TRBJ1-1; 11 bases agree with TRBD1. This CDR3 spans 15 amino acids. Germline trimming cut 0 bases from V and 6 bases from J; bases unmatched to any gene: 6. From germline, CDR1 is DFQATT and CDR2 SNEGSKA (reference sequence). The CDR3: CSARDPGQGGPEAFF. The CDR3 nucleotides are TGCAGTGCTAGAGACCCGGGACAGGGGGGGCCTGAAGCTTTCTTT.